These 9 T cell receptor beta chains were all obtained from the same sample, sequenced in a study of T cell repertoires in ileal Crohn's disease. TCRdb's copy holds only in-frame clones and misses some; the assay was immunoSEQ multiplex PCR. The sample records fewer than 20,000 clones, around 66% being singletons. Sequencing used ileal tissue. Every receptor here comes from an adult with Crohn's disease.

The rearrangement uses TRBV5-1 and TRBJ1-1; possible D gene TRBD1, 5 bases. Germline assignment: CDR1 SGHRS and CDR2 YFSETQ. Trimming left V 0 bases short and J 1 base short, with 10 bases between. This CDR3 is 15 amino acids long. In nucleotides, the CDR3 is TGCGCCAGCAGCTTGGGGGCCAGGGAGAACACTGAAGCTTTCTTT. Its protein product is CASSLGARENTEAFF.

As concerns this clone: Other DNA sequences in the same sample also yield this CDR3. V usage is TRBV6-5 and J usage is TRBJ2-7; 7 positions match TRBD1. Per the germline V gene, CDR1 is MNHEY and CDR2 is SVGAGI. With 0 bases clipped from V and 0 bases from J, the junction kept 2 bases outside the gene matches. This CDR3 region has 15 residues. The CDR3 DNA sequence: TGTGCCAGCAGTTACTCAGGGGGCGGCTCCTACGAGCAGTACTTC. It is translated as CASSYSGGGSYEQYF.

The CDR3 nucleotides read TGTGCCAGCAGTCCAGACAGGGGGCAGCCCCAGCATTTT. It specifies CASSPDRGQPQHF. J is TRBJ1-5 and V is TRBV27; 9 positions match TRBD1. V trimming: 5 bases; J trimming: 7 bases; junction bases outside the gene matches: 3. Germline V lookup: CDR1 MNHEY, CDR2 SMNVEV (reference sequence). This CDR3 is 13 amino acids long.

This clone was detected a few times. The gene calls are TRBV11-3 and TRBJ1-1; the match to TRBD1 covers 7 bases. The CDR3 is 15 amino acids. Germline values: CDR1 SGHNT, CDR2 YENEEA. Trimming cost V 5 bases and J 4 bases; bases outside gene matches: 10. The CDR3 region has the DNA TGTGCCAGCAGCCCCCGACAGGGCGGAACCACTGAAGCTTTCTTT. This codes for CASSPRQGGTTEAFF. Variable domain in full (rest from reference TRBV11-3 and TRBJ1-1): EAGVVQSPRYKIIEKKQPVAFWCNPISGHNTLYWYLQNLGQGPELLIRYENEEAVDDSQLPKDRFSAERLKGVDSTLKIQPAELGDSAVYLCASSPRQGGTTEAFFGQGTRLTVV.

This clone was detected once. The chain combines TRBV27 with TRBJ2-7; perhaps TRBD2 as D (6 bases). Deletions cut 0 bases from V and 7 bases from J, with 19 bases between. CDR1 MNHEY and CDR2 SMNVEV come from the germline V gene (reference sequence). CDR3 length: 16 residues. The CDR3 DNA is TGTGCCAGCAGTTTATCGGAAGATGGGAGGCTCCGGGAGCAGTACTTC. This codes for CASSLSEDGRLREQYF.

The chain carries TRBV29-1 and TRBJ2-3; TRBD2 agrees at 8 bases. The CDR3 covers 14 residues. The V and J ends lost 8 bases and 2 bases, in that order; junction bases with no gene match: 9. Germline CDR1 reads SQVTM; CDR2 reads ANQGSEA. The CDR3, as DNA: TGCAGCCTGCGCCGGGGGGGGCTCACAGATACGCAGTATTTT. It specifies CSLRRGGLTDTQYF.

This clone has just a few counts. The J gene is TRBJ2-1, the V gene TRBV9; 7 bases line up with TRBD2. After removal of 2 bases from V and 7 bases from J, the junction contained 6 bases not matched to a gene. This CDR3 spans 14 amino acids. Germline CDR1 SGDLS, CDR2 YYNGEE. The DNA for the CDR3 is TGTGCCAGCAGCGTTGCGGGAGCGGATAATGAGCAGTTCTTC. It codes for CASSVAGADNEQFF.

There are a few counts of this clone. The V gene is TRBV6-1, the J gene TRBJ1-5; 8 nucleotides align to TRBD1. The CDR3 runs to 14 residues. Per germline, CDR1 MNHNS and CDR2 SASEGT. With 6 bases clipped from V and 6 bases from J, the junction kept 7 bases outside the gene matches. The DNA of the CDR3 is TGTGCCAGCAGCCCGGGACAGGAGGGTCAGCCCCAGCATTTT. It encodes CASSPGQEGQPQHF.

The chain joins TRBV6-1 to TRBJ1-2; the match to TRBD1 covers 9 bases. J lost 2 bases, V lost 5 bases, and 3 bases had no gene match. Germline loops: CDR1 MNHNS, CDR2 SASEGT. This CDR3 has 14 residues. The CDR3 loop reads CASSRDRDNYGYTF. The DNA for the CDR3 is TGTGCCAGCAGTAGGGACAGGGACAACTATGGCTACACCTTC.